Below are 6 T cell receptor beta chains sequenced from a single sample in a study of cytomegalovirus exposure and HLA in healthy donors. Both 60 Vbeta primers and 13 Jbeta primers went into the PCR. Using immunoSEQ multiplex PCR, the repertoire was profiled, and TCRdb retains in-frame clones only, with some absent. Of about 160,000 clones listed, 75% to 90% are singletons. Sequencing input: PBMCs. These receptors all come from a young man in good health and CMV-seronegative.

The chain is built from TRBV28 and TRBJ1-2, with TRBD1 identical over 9 bases. J gave up 3 bases and V 10 bases, and 6 bases lay outside the gene matches. The CDR3 is made up of 13 amino acids. Germline assignment: CDR1 MDHEN and CDR2 SYDVKM. As DNA, the CDR3 is TGTGCCACCCCGGGACAGGGCGACTATGGCTACACCTTC. It specifies CATPGQGDYGYTF.

This sequence joins TRBV5-4 and TRBJ2-2; 9 bases agree with TRBD2. Per the germline V gene, CDR1 is SGHNT and CDR2 is YYREEE (reference sequence). The CDR3 length is 17 residues. V was clipped by 2 bases and J by 1 base; unmatched bases: 6. In DNA form, the CDR3 reads TGTGCCAGCAGCTTTGACCCGACTAGCGGGAACACCGGGGAGCTGTTTTTT. It codes for CASSFDPTSGNTGELFF.

This clone was counted only a few times. The chain combines TRBV6-6 with TRBJ1-1; TRBD1 aligns across 9 bases. CDR1 is MNHNY, CDR2 SVGAGI, per germline (reference sequence). The CDR3 is made up of 12 amino acids. Trimming cost V 8 bases and J 4 bases; bases outside gene matches: 2. As DNA, the CDR3 is TGTGCCAGCGGGACAGGGCCCACTGAAGCTTTCTTT. Translated: CASGTGPTEAFF.

This clone was picked up one time. The V gene is TRBV7-2, the J gene TRBJ1-1; TRBD1 is a possible D gene (6 bases). The germline V and J ends were trimmed by 1 base and 0 bases, with 12 bases remaining between them. The CDR3 covers 16 residues. Looked up from germline, CDR1 is SGHTA and CDR2 is FQGNSA. CDR3 sequence (DNA): TGTGCCAGCAGCTTAGGGGGTACAGGGTTGAACACTGAAGCTTTCTTT. Protein: CASSLGGTGLNTEAFF. Full variable domain (rest looked up from reference TRBV7-2 and TRBJ1-1): GAGVSQSPSNKVTEKGKDVELRCDPISGHTALYWYRQSLGQGLEFLIYFQGNSAPDKSGLPSDRFSAERTGGSVSTLTIQRTQQEDSAVYLCASSLGGTGLNTEAFFGQGTRLTVV.

The chain carries TRBV10-1 and TRBJ2-5; a possible D gene is TRBD2 (5 bases). The J call may be faulty, since TRBJ2-7 better matches the DNA end. Germline V gives CDR1 WNHNN, CDR2 SYGVQD (reference sequence). The CDR3 has 16 amino acids. CDR3 amino acids: CASSPGRLLGSYEQYF. In nucleotides, the CDR3 is TGCGCCAGCAGCCCCGGACGATTACTAGGCTCCTACGAGCAGTACTTC.

This clone was recorded a few times. The same CDR3 also results from other DNA sequences found in this sample. The rearrangement joins TRBV5-6 to TRBJ2-7; the match to TRBD2 covers 7 bases. There are 12 residues in the CDR3. CDR1 is SGHDT, CDR2 YYEEEE, per germline. The V and J ends lost 4 bases and 6 bases, in that order; junction bases with no gene match: 4. This chain's CDR3 is CASSLGGGEQYF. The CDR3 DNA follows: TGTGCCAGCAGCCTGGGGGGGGGCGAGCAGTACTTC.